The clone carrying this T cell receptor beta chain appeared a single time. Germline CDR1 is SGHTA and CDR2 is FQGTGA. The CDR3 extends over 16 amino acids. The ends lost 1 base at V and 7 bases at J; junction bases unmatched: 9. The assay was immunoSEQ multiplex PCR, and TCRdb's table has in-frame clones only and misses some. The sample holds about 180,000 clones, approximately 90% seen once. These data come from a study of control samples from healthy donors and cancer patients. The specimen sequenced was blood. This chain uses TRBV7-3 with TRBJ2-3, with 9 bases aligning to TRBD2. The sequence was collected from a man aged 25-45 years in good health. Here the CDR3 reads CASSLSAGGPSNTQYF. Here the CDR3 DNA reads TGTGCCAGCAGCTTAAGTGCGGGAGGGCCTAGCAATACGCAGTATTTT. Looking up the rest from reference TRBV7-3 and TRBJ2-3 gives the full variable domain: GAGVSQTPSNKVTEKGKYVELRCDPISGHTALYWYRQSLGQGPEFLIYFQGTGAADDSGLPNDRFFAVRPEGSVSTLKIQRTERGDSAVYLCASSLSAGGPSNTQYFGPGTRLTVL.